Included here is one T cell receptor beta chain sequence, with context. Its antigen remains unknown. The CDR3 extends over 14 amino acids. Trimming shortened V by 4 bases and J by 3 bases, and 10 bases separated the two germline ends. The V gene's germline CDR1 is SEHNR and CDR2 FQNEAQ (reference sequence). The data are from a study of CD8 T cells in ankylosing spondylitis. Points from the study as a whole: Several highly homologous variants formed a TCR beta motif that appeared characteristic of ankylosing spondylitis blood. Earlier studies detected some motif variants in reactive arthritis synovial fluid and blood.

One entry per CDR3 protein results from TCRdb running MiXCR on the 5' RACE reads. The sample has around 770,000 distinct CDR3 sequences; 15% to 20% are singletons. The specimen sequenced was blood, either unsorted or a sorted T cell fraction (not recorded which). This receptor was identified in a male donor with ankylosing spondylitis. This chain joins TRBV7-9 and TRBJ1-5, with D uncertain. This CDR3 is CASSSSRLNQPQHF. The CDR3 region has the DNA TGTGCCAGCAGCTCCTCCAGGCTCAATCAGCCCCAGCATTTT.